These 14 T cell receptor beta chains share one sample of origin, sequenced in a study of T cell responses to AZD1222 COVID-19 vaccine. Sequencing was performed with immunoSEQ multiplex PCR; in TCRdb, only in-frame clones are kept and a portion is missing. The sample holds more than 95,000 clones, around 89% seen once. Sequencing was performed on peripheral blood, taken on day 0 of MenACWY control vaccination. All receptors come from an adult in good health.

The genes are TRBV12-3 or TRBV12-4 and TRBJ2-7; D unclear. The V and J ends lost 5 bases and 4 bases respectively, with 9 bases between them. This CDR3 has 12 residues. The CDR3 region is CASSPQGYEQYF. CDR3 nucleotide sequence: TGTGCCAGCAGTCCTCAAGGTTACGAGCAGTACTTC.

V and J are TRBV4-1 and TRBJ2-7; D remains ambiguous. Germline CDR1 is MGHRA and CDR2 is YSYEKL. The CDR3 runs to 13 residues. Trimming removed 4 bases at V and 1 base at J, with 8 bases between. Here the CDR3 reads CASSPPRSYEQYF. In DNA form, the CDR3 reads TGCGCCAGCAGCCCCCCCCGGTCCTACGAGCAGTACTTC.

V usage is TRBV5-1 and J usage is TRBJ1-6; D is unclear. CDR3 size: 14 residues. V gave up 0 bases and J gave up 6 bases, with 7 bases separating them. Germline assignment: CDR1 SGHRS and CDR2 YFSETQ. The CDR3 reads CASSLVGPNSPLHF. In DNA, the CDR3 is TGCGCCAGCAGCTTGGTCGGACCTAATTCACCCCTCCACTTT. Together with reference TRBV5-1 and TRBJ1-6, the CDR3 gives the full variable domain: KAGVTQTPRYLIKTRGQQVTLSCSPISGHRSVSWYQQTPGQGLQFLFEYFSETQRNKGNFPGRFSGRQFSNSRSEMNVSTLELGDSALYLCASSLVGPNSPLHFGNGTRLTVT.

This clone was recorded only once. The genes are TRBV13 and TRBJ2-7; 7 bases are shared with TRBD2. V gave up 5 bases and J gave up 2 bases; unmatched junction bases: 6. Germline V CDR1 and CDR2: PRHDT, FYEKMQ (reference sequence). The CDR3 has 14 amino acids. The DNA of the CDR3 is TGTGCCAGCAGCCCGTCGGGGAGGGCCTACGAGCAGTACTTC. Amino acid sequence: CASSPSGRAYEQYF.

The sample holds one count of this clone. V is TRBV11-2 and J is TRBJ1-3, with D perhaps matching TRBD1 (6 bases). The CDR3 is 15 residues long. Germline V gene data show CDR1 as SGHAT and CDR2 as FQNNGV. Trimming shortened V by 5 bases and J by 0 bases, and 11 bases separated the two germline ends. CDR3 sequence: CASSLPDSSGNTIYF. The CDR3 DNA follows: TGTGCCAGCAGCCTACCGGACAGCTCTGGAAACACCATATATTTT.

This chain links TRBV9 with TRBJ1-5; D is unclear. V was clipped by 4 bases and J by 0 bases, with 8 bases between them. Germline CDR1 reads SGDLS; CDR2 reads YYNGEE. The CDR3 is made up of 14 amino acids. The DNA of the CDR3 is TGTGCCAGCAGCTCCAACTATAGCAATCAGCCCCAGCATTTT. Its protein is CASSSNYSNQPQHF.

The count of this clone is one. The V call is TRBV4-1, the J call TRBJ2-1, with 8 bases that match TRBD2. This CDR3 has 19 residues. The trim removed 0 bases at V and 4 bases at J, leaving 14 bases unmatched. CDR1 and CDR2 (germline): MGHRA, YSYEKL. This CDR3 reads CASSQDVFRGLAGYNEQFF. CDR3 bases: TGCGCCAGCAGCCAAGATGTTTTTCGTGGTTTAGCGGGATACAATGAGCAGTTCTTC.

DNA of the CDR3: TGTGCCAGCAGGAAGGCAGGGGGCAGCTATGGCTACACCTTC. This translates into CASRKAGGSYGYTF. V usage is TRBV13 and J usage is TRBJ1-2, with 8 nucleotides matching TRBD1. V shed 6 bases and J 4 bases; nucleotides not matched to a gene: 7. Germline-derived CDR1 and CDR2 are PRHDT and FYEKMQ (reference sequence). The CDR3 loop spans 14 amino acids.

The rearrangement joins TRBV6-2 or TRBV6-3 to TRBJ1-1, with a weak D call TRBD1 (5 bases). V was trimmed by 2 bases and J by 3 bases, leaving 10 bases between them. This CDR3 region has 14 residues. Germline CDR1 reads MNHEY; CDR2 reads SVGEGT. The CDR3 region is CASSYDSRDTEAFF. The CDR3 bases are TGTGCCAGCAGTTACGACAGTAGAGACACTGAAGCTTTCTTT.

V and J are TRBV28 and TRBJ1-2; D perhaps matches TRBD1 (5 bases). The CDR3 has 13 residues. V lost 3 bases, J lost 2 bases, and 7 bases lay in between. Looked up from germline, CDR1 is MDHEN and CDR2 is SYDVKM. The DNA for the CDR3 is TGTGCCAGCAGTTTGGGGCAGAACTATGGCTACACCTTC. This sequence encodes CASSLGQNYGYTF.

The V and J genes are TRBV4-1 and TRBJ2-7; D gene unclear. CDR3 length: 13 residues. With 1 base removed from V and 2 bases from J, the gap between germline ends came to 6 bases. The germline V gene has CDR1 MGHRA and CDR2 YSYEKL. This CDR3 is CASSQALTYEQYF. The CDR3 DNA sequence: TGCGCCAGCAGCCAAGCACTTACCTACGAGCAGTACTTC.

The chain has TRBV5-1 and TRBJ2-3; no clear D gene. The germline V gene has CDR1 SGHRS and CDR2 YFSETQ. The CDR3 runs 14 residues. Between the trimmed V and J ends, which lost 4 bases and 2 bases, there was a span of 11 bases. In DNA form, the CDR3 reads TGCGCCAGCAGCCCGCCCAGTTCCACAGATACGCAGTATTTT. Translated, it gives CASSPPSSTDTQYF.

The CDR3 coding sequence is TGCGCCAGCAGCCTTAGACAGGGAGGGAGGAATGAGCAGTTCTTC. This gives the protein CASSLRQGGRNEQFF. This chain joins TRBV4-3 and TRBJ2-1; D possibly uses TRBD1 or TRBD2 (7 bases each). The CDR3 consists of 15 residues. The germline V gene encodes CDR1 LGHNA and CDR2 YSLEER. V was cut by 4 bases and J by 7 bases, with 17 bases left in between.

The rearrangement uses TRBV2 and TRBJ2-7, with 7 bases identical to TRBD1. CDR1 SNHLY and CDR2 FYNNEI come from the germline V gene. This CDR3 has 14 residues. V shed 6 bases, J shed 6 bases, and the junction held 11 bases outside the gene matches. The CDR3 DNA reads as TGTGCCAGCAGCCGGGACAGTGGAGCCGTCGAGCAGTACTTC. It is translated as CASSRDSGAVEQYF.